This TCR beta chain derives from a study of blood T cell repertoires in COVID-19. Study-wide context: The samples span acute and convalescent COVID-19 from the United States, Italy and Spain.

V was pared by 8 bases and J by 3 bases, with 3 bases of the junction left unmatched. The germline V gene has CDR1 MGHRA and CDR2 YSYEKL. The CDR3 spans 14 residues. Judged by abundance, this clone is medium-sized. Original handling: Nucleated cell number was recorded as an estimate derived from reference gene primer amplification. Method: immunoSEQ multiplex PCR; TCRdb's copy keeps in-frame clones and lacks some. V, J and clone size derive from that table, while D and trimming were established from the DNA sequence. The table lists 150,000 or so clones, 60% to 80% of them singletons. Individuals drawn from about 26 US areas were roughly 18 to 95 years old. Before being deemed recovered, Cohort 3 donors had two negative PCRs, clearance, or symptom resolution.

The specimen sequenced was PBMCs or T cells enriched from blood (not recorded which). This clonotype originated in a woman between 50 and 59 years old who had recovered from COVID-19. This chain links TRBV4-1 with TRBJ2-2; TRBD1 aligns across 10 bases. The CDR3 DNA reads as TGCGCCAGCGAGGGACAGGGGTACACCGGGGAGCTGTTTTTT. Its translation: CASEGQGYTGELFF.